The 9 T cell receptor beta chains presented below share a single source sample, sequenced in a study of cytomegalovirus exposure and HLA in healthy donors. Clones were read by immunoSEQ multiplex PCR, and TCRdb kept only the in-frame ones, dropping some. Here the sample spans some 43,000 clones, 92% being singletons. Material: PBMCs. These receptors were taken from a man younger than 35 in good health and CMV-seronegative.

The chain couples TRBV2 to TRBJ2-1; 11 nucleotides agree with TRBD2. Trimming removed 2 bases from V and 7 bases from J; junction bases left unmatched: 1. This CDR3 is 14 amino acids long. In germline, CDR1 is SNHLY, CDR2 FYNNEI. CDR3 in amino acids: CASSERTSGNEQFF. DNA of the CDR3: TGTGCCAGCAGTGAACGGACTAGCGGGAATGAGCAGTTCTTC.

V is TRBV5-5 and J is TRBJ2-7; D call uncertain. The CDR3 covers 12 residues. The germline V gene has CDR1 SGHKS and CDR2 YYEKEE (reference sequence). V lost 0 bases and J lost 4, with 5 bases in between. The CDR3 protein is CASSLGAYEQYF. The DNA for the CDR3 is TGTGCCAGCAGCTTGGGAGCATACGAGCAGTACTTC.

This sequence joins TRBV28 and TRBJ2-1, with 8 bases matching TRBD2. The germline V gene has CDR1 MDHEN and CDR2 SYDVKM. V shed 7 bases, J shed 8 bases, and the junction held 10 bases outside the gene matches. The CDR3 sequence is 14 residues long. The CDR3 DNA reads TGTGCCAGCATTGTGAGCGGGAGAGTTCATGAGCAGTTCTTC. As protein: CASIVSGRVHEQFF.

This clone was recorded only once. The chain uses TRBV5-6 and TRBJ2-7; 10 bases are a match to TRBD1. Trimming cost V 6 bases and J 5 bases; bases outside gene matches: 8. Germline CDR1 SGHDT, CDR2 YYEEEE. The length of the CDR3 is 14 residues. CDR3 region: CASTLGTGENEQYF. CDR3 DNA: TGTGCCAGCACCCTTGGGACAGGGGAGAACGAGCAGTACTTC.

V and J are TRBV4-1 and TRBJ1-5; TRBD1 matches 7 bases. Per germline, CDR1 MGHRA and CDR2 YSYEKL. J lost 6 bases, V lost 0 bases, and 5 bases had no gene match. The CDR3 length is 15 residues. The DNA of the CDR3 is TGCGCCAGCAGCCAAGAAACGACAGGGCTTCAGCCCCAGCATTTT. Translated, it gives CASSQETTGLQPQHF.

This chain joins TRBV7-3 and TRBJ2-5; D perhaps matches TRBD1 (5 bases). The germline CDR1 and CDR2 sequences are SGHTA and FQGTGA. The CDR3 length is 16 residues. The V and J ends lost 2 bases and 3 bases respectively, with 16 bases between them. The DNA for the CDR3 is TGTGCCAGCAGCTTATTAGCCCGACAGAGAAAAGAGACCCAGTACTTC. Protein: CASSLLARQRKETQYF. The full variable domain, its missing parts supplied by reference TRBV7-3 and TRBJ2-5, is GAGVSQTPSNKVTEKGKYVELRCDPISGHTALYWYRQSLGQGPEFLIYFQGTGAADDSGLPNDRFFAVRPEGSVSTLKIQRTERGDSAVYLCASSLLARQRKETQYFGPGTRLLVL.

The rearrangement joins TRBV2 to TRBJ2-3; 10 bases map to TRBD2. This CDR3 has 16 residues. Germline V gene data show CDR1 as SNHLY and CDR2 as FYNNEI. With V trimmed by 0 bases and J by 5 bases, 5 bases remained unmatched. As DNA, the CDR3 is TGTGCCAGCAGTGAAGCGTTAGCGGGAGGAATAGATACGCAGTATTTT. Amino acids: CASSEALAGGIDTQYF.

V usage is TRBV4-1 and J usage is TRBJ1-5, with 8 bases fitting TRBD1. J lost 2 bases, V lost 0 bases, and 6 bases had no gene match. This CDR3 contains 17 residues. The germline CDR1 and CDR2 sequences are MGHRA and YSYEKL. The CDR3 region is CASSQDETGEGNQPQHF. The CDR3 DNA is TGCGCCAGCAGCCAAGATGAGACAGGGGAAGGCAATCAGCCCCAGCATTTT.

The rearrangement uses TRBV7-2 and TRBJ1-5; TRBD1 matches at 7 bases. The CDR3 has 12 amino acids. The germline CDR1 and CDR2 sequences are SGHTA and FQGNSA. J lost 8 bases, V lost 5 bases, and 3 bases had no gene match. The CDR3 is CASSDTGEPQHF. The CDR3 DNA is TGTGCCAGCAGCGACACAGGGGAGCCCCAGCATTTT.